The 2 T cell receptor beta chains in this list originate from one sample, sequenced in a study of CD8 T cells in Susac syndrome. RNA amounts of about 0.5 to 1 ug underwent reverse transcription with random hexamers. Each CDR3 protein gets one entry after TCRdb re-called the immunoSEQ multiplex PCR reads with MiXCR. This table holds roughly 250,000 distinct CDR3 sequences, around 96% found once. Sequenced material: CD4+ T cells from PBMCs. These receptors came from a human donor with Susac syndrome.

The chain uses TRBV20-1 and TRBJ1-3; D call uncertain. The CDR3 runs to 13 residues. Per germline, CDR1 DFQATT and CDR2 SNEGSKA (reference sequence). The CDR3 DNA reads as TGCAATGCGACCCCAGGCTCTGGAAACACCATATATTTT. The encoded protein is CNATPGSGNTIYF.

The chain recombines TRBV5-1 with TRBJ2-1; D is tentatively TRBD1 or TRBD2 (5 bases each). Per germline, CDR1 SGHRS and CDR2 YFSETQ. Between the trimmed V and J ends, which lost 9 bases and 5 bases, there was a span of 9 bases. This CDR3 spans 11 amino acids. The CDR3 protein is CAIQGDNEQFF. The DNA of the CDR3 is TGCGCCATCCAGGGAGACAATGAGCAGTTCTTC.